These T cell receptor beta chains were read from a single sample in a study of relationships among human T cell subsets. TCRdb ran MiXCR on the multiplex PCR reads and lists one entry per CDR3 protein. This table holds 4,000 to 6,000 distinct CDR3 sequences, around 75% found once. The sequenced material came from total T cells sorted from blood. The receptors were gathered from a man aged 40-49 years in good health. Both conserved end residues are part of each CDR3. D genes are given only for firm matches. A row's size may be missing; if present it is once, few, many or a size class.

abundance,j_gene,d_gene,v_gene,CDR3aa,CDR3nt
NA,TRBJ2-7,NA,TRBV30,CAWTPGTWDEQYF,TGTGCCTGGACCCCCGGGACCTGGGACGAGCAGTACTTC
NA,TRBJ2-1,TRBD2,TRBV30,CAWSVLAGGYNEQFF,TGTGCCTGGAGTGTACTAGCGGGAGGGTACAATGAGCAGTTCTTC
NA,TRBJ1-2,NA,TRBV2,CASSDTGYGYTF,TGTGCCAGCAGTGATACTGGCTATGGCTACACCTTC
NA,TRBJ1-3,NA,TRBV13,CASSFFSGNTIYF,TGTGCCAGCAGCTTCTTCTCTGGAAACACCATATATTTT
NA,TRBJ2-1,NA,TRBV28,CASSPPFLSYNEQFF,TGTGCCAGCAGTCCACCATTCCTCTCCTACAATGAGCAGTTCTTC
NA,TRBJ2-1,TRBD2,TRBV7-8,CASSLMGLAGANEQFF,TGTGCCAGCAGCTTAATGGGACTAGCGGGTGCCAATGAGCAGTTCTTC
NA,TRBJ2-1,NA,TRBV12-3/TRBV12-4,CASSFAANNEQFF,TGTGCCAGCAGTTTTGCGGCAAACAATGAGCAGTTCTTC
NA,TRBJ2-3,NA,TRBV6-6,CASTTGGFTDTQYF,TGTGCCAGCACCACGGGGGGCTTCACAGATACGCAGTATTTT
NA,TRBJ2-7,NA,TRBV11-2,CASSLEVAVTYEQYF,TGTGCCAGCAGCTTAGAGGTAGCGGTGACCTACGAGCAGTACTTC
NA,TRBJ2-7,TRBD1,TRBV11-2,CASSLEDTGGSYEQYF,TGTGCCAGCAGCTTAGAGGATACAGGGGGATCCTACGAGCAGTACTTC
NA,TRBJ2-3,NA,TRBV10-3,CAISEEHSTQYF,TGTGCCATCAGTGAGGAGCACAGCACGCAGTATTTT
NA,TRBJ2-5,TRBD2,TRBV11-2,CASSSYGTNGFF,TGTGCCAGCAGCTCGTACGGGACTAACGGTTTCTTC
once,TRBJ1-5,NA,TRBV7-4,CASSLSGAQPQHF,TGTGCCAGCAGCTTATCAGGGGCCCAGCCCCAGCATTTT
NA,TRBJ2-5,NA,TRBV19,CASSYSSGFQETQYF,TGTGCCAGCAGTTACTCGTCCGGTTTCCAAGAGACCCAGTACTTC
once,TRBJ2-7,TRBD1,TRBV11-1,CASSFGTAYEQYF,TGTGCCAGCAGCTTTGGGACAGCTTACGAGCAGTACTTC
NA,TRBJ2-1,NA,TRBV11-2,CASSLGVNEQFF,TGTGCCAGCAGCTTAGGTGTCAATGAGCAGTTCTTC
NA,TRBJ1-1,TRBD1,TRBV28,CASREGQANTEAFF,TGTGCCAGCAGGGAGGGACAGGCGAACACTGAAGCTTTCTTT
NA,TRBJ2-3,NA,TRBV13,CASSLVGDTDTQYF,TGTGCCAGCAGCTTAGTAGGGGATACAGATACGCAGTATTTT
NA,TRBJ2-5,TRBD2,TRBV6-6,CASSATSGSETQYF,TGTGCCAGCAGTGCGACTAGCGGGAGTGAGACCCAGTACTTC
NA,TRBJ1-5,TRBD1,TRBV14,CASSLQGSNQPQHF,TGTGCCAGCAGCCTACAGGGGAGCAATCAGCCCCAGCATTTT
NA,TRBJ2-7,TRBD1,TRBV11-1,CASSKAGQGYEQYF,TGTGCCAGCAGCAAAGCGGGACAGGGTTACGAGCAGTACTTC
NA,TRBJ2-5,TRBD1,TRBV29-1,CSVHGTGGAQTQYF,TGCAGCGTTCATGGGACAGGGGGCGCCCAGACCCAGTACTTC
NA,TRBJ2-5,NA,TRBV6-1,CASSEAWGRETQYF,TGTGCCAGCAGTGAAGCGTGGGGGCGGGAGACCCAGTACTTC
NA,TRBJ2-1,NA,TRBV19,CASSIMRLGTNEQFF,TGTGCCAGTAGTATAATGAGACTAGGAACCAATGAGCAGTTCTTC
NA,TRBJ2-3,TRBD2,TRBV6-1,CASQRGGEGTDTQYF,TGTGCCAGCCAGCGGGGGGGCGAAGGCACAGATACGCAGTATTTT
few,TRBJ1-1,NA,TRBV14,CASSQDRVGNTEAFF,TGTGCCAGCAGCCAAGACAGGGTGGGGAACACTGAAGCTTTCTTT
NA,TRBJ2-7,NA,TRBV11-1,CASSPTDGGTYEQYF,TGTGCCAGCAGCCCTACCGACGGAGGGACCTACGAGCAGTACTTC
NA,TRBJ1-2,NA,TRBV19,CASSMNRGLDGYTF,TGTGCCAGTAGTATGAATCGGGGATTGGATGGCTACACCTTC
NA,TRBJ2-3,TRBD2,TRBV29-1,CSVESPLAGSTDTQYF,TGCAGCGTTGAATCCCCGCTAGCGGGATCCACAGATACGCAGTATTTT
NA,TRBJ1-2,NA,TRBV30,CALGEGGYTF,TGTGCCTTAGGAGAGGGCGGCTACACCTTC
few,TRBJ2-1,TRBD1,TRBV24-1,CATSDPSSPTGNEQFF,TGTGCCACCAGTGATCCATCCTCCCCGACAGGGAATGAGCAGTTCTTC
NA,TRBJ2-1,TRBD2,TRBV5-1,CASSPNSGRVINEQFF,TGCGCCAGCAGCCCGAATAGCGGGAGGGTGATCAATGAGCAGTTCTTC
once,TRBJ1-1,NA,TRBV30,CAWSVQGGTVAFF,TGTGCCTGGAGTGTACAGGGAGGTACGGTGGCTTTCTTT
NA,TRBJ2-7,TRBD1,TRBV11-2,CASSLDRGVSYEQYF,TGTGCCAGCAGCTTGGACAGGGGGGTCTCCTACGAGCAGTACTTC
NA,TRBJ2-7,NA,TRBV6-5,CASSHSGGGGYEQYF,TGTGCCAGCAGTCACTCTGGAGGGGGCGGGTACGAGCAGTACTTC
NA,TRBJ2-1,NA,TRBV29-1,CSVVSENSYNEQFF,TGCAGCGTTGTTTCCGAAAACTCCTACAATGAGCAGTTCTTC
few,TRBJ2-1,NA,TRBV28,CASSLILAGNSYNEQFF,TGTGCCAGCAGTTTAATTCTGGCGGGTAACTCCTACAATGAGCAGTTCTTC
NA,TRBJ1-1,TRBD1,TRBV27,CASSLGSGQGAMNTEAFF,TGTGCCAGCAGTTTAGGGTCGGGGCAGGGGGCAATGAACACTGAAGCTTTCTTT
NA,TRBJ1-2,TRBD1,TRBV4-1,CASSQSAFAAGTDYGYTF,TGCGCCAGCAGCCAATCAGCGTTTGCGGCAGGGACAGACTATGGCTACACCTTC
NA,TRBJ2-1,NA,TRBV14,CASSQRDGPYNEQFF,TGTGCCAGCAGCCAAAGGGACGGACCCTACAATGAGCAGTTCTTC
NA,TRBJ2-7,TRBD1,TRBV6-5,CASSTRTGSYEQYF,TGTGCCAGCAGTACTAGGACAGGGTCATACGAGCAGTACTTC
NA,TRBJ1-4,NA,TRBV5-6,CASSRGGGGEKLFF,TGTGCCAGCAGCCGCGGAGGGGGAGGTGAAAAACTGTTTTTT
NA,TRBJ1-5,TRBD1,TRBV2,CASSPGQGTQPQHF,TGTGCCAGCAGTCCGGGACAGGGGACTCAGCCCCAGCATTTT
NA,TRBJ1-2,NA,TRBV7-3,CASSLDQAYGYTF,TGTGCCAGCAGCTTAGATCAAGCCTATGGCTACACCTTC
NA,TRBJ2-7,NA,TRBV5-6,CASRPPGRVYEQYF,TGTGCCAGCAGACCACCTGGCAGAGTCTACGAGCAGTACTTC
NA,TRBJ2-3,TRBD2,TRBV6-4,CASSDEAGGTDTQYF,TGTGCCAGCAGTGACGAGGCGGGGGGCACAGATACGCAGTATTTT
NA,TRBJ2-7,TRBD1,TRBV18,CASSPLDRAGTYEQYF,TGTGCCAGCTCACCACTCGACAGGGCCGGAACCTACGAGCAGTACTTC
NA,TRBJ2-5,NA,TRBV4-1,CASSHDSRTQYF,TGCGCCAGCAGCCACGATTCTAGAACCCAGTACTTC
NA,TRBJ2-5,TRBD1,TRBV29-1,CSADRPPGTQYF,TGCAGCGCGGACAGGCCTCCGGGGACCCAGTACTTC
NA,TRBJ2-7,TRBD1,TRBV28,CASSRDLTGGGYEQYF,TGTGCCAGCAGTCGAGACTTAACAGGGGGCGGTTACGAGCAGTACTTC
NA,TRBJ2-3,TRBD2,TRBV29-1,CSVEGLASTDTQYF,TGCAGCGTTGAAGGACTAGCGTCCACAGATACGCAGTATTTT
NA,TRBJ1-6,NA,TRBV28,CASSLGGQGPHNSPLHF,TGTGCCAGCAGTTTAGGAGGCCAGGGCCCGCATAATTCACCCCTCCACTTT
NA,TRBJ2-7,NA,TRBV4-1,CASSQVGTSYEQYF,TGCGCCAGCAGCCAAGTAGGCACTTCTTACGAGCAGTACTTC
NA,TRBJ1-3,NA,TRBV6-6,CASSYSSNGNTIYF,TGTGCCAGCAGTTACTCGAGCAATGGAAACACCATATATTTT